The sample holds a few counts of the clone carrying this T cell receptor beta chain. What it binds is unknown. The record originates from a study of blood T cells in healthy people across ages. A second 7 to 11 cycle PCR used barcoded and J-beta primers. Every sample gave at least 3 million paired-end reads containing CDR3. TCRdb reprocessed the 5' RACE reads via MiXCR and lists one record per CDR3 protein. Seen here are some 790,000 distinct CDR3 sequences, roughly 26% observed once, and the top ten hold roughly 17%. Germline V gene lookup returns CDR1 MNHEY and CDR2 SMNVEV (reference sequence). Trimming took off 3 bases at V and 11 bases at J, with 16 bases between the two ends. The CDR3 has 13 residues. General study findings and limits: In long-lived donors, naive CD4+ cell counts and diversity exceeded those of aged donors.

The receptor comes from a woman over 75 in good health. Material: blood. The rearrangement joins TRBV27 to TRBJ1-1, with D unclear. This CDR3 is CASSFSEFGGAFF. In DNA form, the CDR3 reads TGTGCCAGCAGTTTTTCAGAGTTCGGCGGGGCTTTCTTT.